A single sample gave rise to the 21 T cell receptor beta chains below, sequenced in a study of cytomegalovirus exposure and HLA in healthy donors (dated by TCRdb to 2016 to 2017). Library method: the immunoSEQ multiplex PCR assay. For the multiplex PCR, a mixture combining 60 forward primers for TCR Vbeta segments and 13 reverse primers for TCR Jbeta segments was used. Sourced from immuneACCESS, this table was stored by TCRdb with only in-frame sequences that have V and J called. A share of the clones is absent; for the studies checked, an unresolved V gene accounts for under half, and the remainder has no known explanation. The sample's table lists a count of roughly 50,000 clones. The ten largest clones capture about 6.1% of the sample. Sequencing was done on a sample of PBMCs. The receptors were sampled from a male donor in good health and CMV-seropositive.

The chain carries TRBV7-9 and TRBJ2-3; TRBD1 aligns across 9 bases. The germline CDR1 and CDR2 sequences are SEHNR and FQNEAQ (reference sequence). Trimming took 4 bases from V and 3 from J; bases not matched to a gene: 5. The CDR3 loop spans 15 amino acids. CDR3 DNA sequence: TGTGCCAGCAGCTACGGACAGGGGCGGACAGATACGCAGTATTTT. Translating gives CASSYGQGRTDTQYF.

The chain employs TRBV6-6 and TRBJ1-3; D unclear. The germline CDR1 and CDR2 sequences are MNHNY and SVGAGI (reference sequence). The CDR3 spans 11 residues. Trimming stripped 11 bases from V and 4 bases from J, with 9 bases between. DNA of the CDR3: TGTGCCGCTCGGGGAGGAAACACCATATATTTT. Translation gives CAARGGNTIYF.

The chain is built from TRBV9 and TRBJ2-1, with D possibly TRBD1 on 6 matching bases. V was pared by 3 bases and J by 2 bases, with 12 bases between. CDR1 and CDR2 from the germline V gene are SGDLS and YYNGEE. This CDR3 spans 15 amino acids. CDR3 DNA: TGTGCCAGCAGCGAACAGGGTAACGCCTACAATGAGCAGTTCTTC. Translating it yields CASSEQGNAYNEQFF.

The chain carries TRBV11-2 and TRBJ1-5; 7 bases are a match to TRBD1. Trimming at V came to 1 base and at J to 8 bases, leaving 8 bases not matched to a gene. This CDR3 spans 15 amino acids. Germline-derived CDR1 and CDR2 are SGHAT and FQNNGV. CDR3 in DNA: TGTGCCAGCAGCTTAGGCCGGACAGGTTCTGAGCCCCAGCATTTT. As protein: CASSLGRTGSEPQHF. Full variable domain (outside the CDR3, taken from reference TRBV11-2 and TRBJ1-5): EAGVAQSPRYKIIEKRQSVAFWCNPISGHATLYWYQQILGQGPKLLIQFQNNGVVDDSQLPKDRFSAERLKGVDSTLKIQPAKLEDSAVYLCASSLGRTGSEPQHFGDGTRLSIL.

The chain joins TRBV7-3 to TRBJ2-5, with a weak D call TRBD2 (5 bases). From germline, CDR1 is SGHTA and CDR2 FQGTGA. CDR3 length: 15 amino acids. V was shortened by 4 bases and J by 5 bases, with 17 bases between the two germline ends. The CDR3 bases are TGTGCCAGCAGCTCAGGCCCGGGAATTGTGGAGACCCAGTACTTC. Protein product: CASSSGPGIVETQYF.

The V call is TRBV7-2, the J call TRBJ2-7; tentatively, D is TRBD2 (6 bases). The germline gives CDR1 SGHTA, CDR2 FQGNSA. CDR3 length: 15 residues. The V end lost 2 bases, the J end lost 4 bases, and 15 bases lay between the germline ends. CDR3 coding DNA: TGTGCCAGCAGCTTAAGCGGGCTTGAATTTTACGAGCAGTACTTC. It yields the protein CASSLSGLEFYEQYF.

The chain joins TRBV7-9 to TRBJ2-5, with TRBD1 matching 7 bases. V trimming: 7 bases; J trimming: 0 bases; junction bases outside the gene matches: 5. Germline V gene lookup returns CDR1 SEHNR and CDR2 FQNEAQ (reference sequence). This CDR3 has 14 amino acids. CDR3 DNA sequence: TGTGCCAGCACCTCGGGACAGTACCAAGAGACCCAGTACTTC. This translates into CASTSGQYQETQYF.

The chain is built from TRBV4-2 and TRBJ2-5, with no clear D. Trimming removed 4 bases at V and 4 bases at J, with 13 bases between. Germline lookup yields CDR1 LGHNA and CDR2 YNFKEQ. The CDR3 has 14 residues. CDR3 nucleotides: TGTGCCAGCAGCCCCACCCGGTTCGGAGAGACCCAGTACTTC. Its translation is CASSPTRFGETQYF.

The rearrangement uses TRBV30 and TRBJ1-1; 7 nucleotides align to TRBD1. J was trimmed by 5 bases and V by 0 bases; bases with no gene match: 6. Per germline, CDR1 GTSNPN and CDR2 SVGIG (reference sequence). The CDR3 is made up of 14 amino acids. The CDR3 coding sequence is TGTGCCTGGAGTGTACCGCCAGGGGGAACTGAAGCTTTCTTT. This translates into CAWSVPPGGTEAFF.

The CDR3 nucleotides read TGTGCCAGCCCCCTAGCGGGGGGTGGTAATGAGCAGTTCTTC. This sequence encodes CASPLAGGGNEQFF. V is TRBV21-1 and J is TRBJ2-1; the tabulated D call, TRBD2, remains unverified against the DNA. TRBV21-1 corresponds to a pseudogene. The CDR3 runs 14 residues.

The CDR3 DNA follows: TGCGCCAGCAGCATCACAGGGATGGGAAGCACAGATACGCAGTATTTT. This encodes CASSITGMGSTDTQYF. The gene calls are TRBV5-1 and TRBJ2-3, with a possible D match to TRBD1 (6 bases). CDR1 and CDR2 (germline): SGHRS, YFSETQ. V was trimmed by 4 bases and J by 0 bases, leaving 15 bases between them. The CDR3 totals 16 residues. The full variable domain, its missing parts supplied by reference TRBV5-1 and TRBJ2-3, is KAGVTQTPRYLIKTRGQQVTLSCSPISGHRSVSWYQQTPGQGLQFLFEYFSETQRNKGNFPGRFSGRQFSNSRSEMNVSTLELGDSALYLCASSITGMGSTDTQYFGPGTRLTVL.

The genes are TRBV28 and TRBJ2-1, with 13 bases identical to TRBD2. V lost 2 bases, J lost 7 bases, and 8 bases stayed unmatched. This CDR3 has 17 residues. Germline lookup yields CDR1 MDHEN and CDR2 SYDVKM. The CDR3 protein is CASSLTSGGAPRNEQFF. The CDR3 coding sequence is TGTGCCAGCAGTTTAACTAGCGGGGGGGCACCTCGTAATGAGCAGTTCTTC.

The rearrangement links TRBV6-5 to TRBJ1-6; 7 positions match TRBD1. Germline CDR1 and CDR2: MNHEY and SVGAGI. J gave up 10 bases and V 2 bases, and 8 bases lay outside the gene matches. This CDR3 is 15 amino acids long. The CDR3 region is CASSYGKRGQSPLHF. The CDR3 coding sequence is TGTGCCAGCAGTTACGGAAAAAGGGGGCAATCACCCCTCCACTTT.

This sequence joins TRBV9 and TRBJ2-7; 7 nucleotides agree with TRBD2. The V and J ends lost 4 bases and 2 bases, in that order; junction bases with no gene match: 9. CDR3 size: 15 residues. The V gene's germline CDR1 is SGDLS and CDR2 YYNGEE. In DNA, the CDR3 is TGTGCCAGCAGCCCACGGGGAGGGGAGGCCTACGAGCAGTACTTC. This codes for CASSPRGGEAYEQYF.

In regard to this clone: One junction end disagrees with the germline gene, perhaps due to a read error. The rearrangement joins TRBV6-1 to TRBJ2-7; maybe TRBD2 (5 bases). The CDR3 loop spans 8 amino acids. CDR1 and CDR2 from the germline V gene are MNHNS and SASEGT. CDR3 residues: CANGMDAF. The CDR3 region has the DNA TGTGCCAACGGGATGGATGCCTTC.

V usage is TRBV30 and J usage is TRBJ2-7; 8 nucleotides align to TRBD1. The CDR3 consists of 14 residues. The trim removed 4 bases at V and 4 bases at J, leaving 9 bases unmatched. In germline, CDR1 is GTSNPN, CDR2 SVGIG (reference sequence). Here the CDR3 reads CAWTRDRLSYEQYF. DNA for the CDR3: TGTGCCTGGACCCGGGACAGGTTATCGTACGAGCAGTACTTC.

The rearrangement joins TRBV6-5 to TRBJ1-2; 9 bases line up with TRBD1. The CDR3 totals 14 residues. Germline V gene data show CDR1 as MNHEY and CDR2 as SVGAGI. V lost 5 bases and J lost 4; bases outside the gene matches: 5. The CDR3 DNA reads as TGTGCCAGCAGTCGGGACAGGGCGCCCTATGGCTACACCTTC. It specifies CASSRDRAPYGYTF.

This chain links TRBV6-1 with TRBJ1-5; no clear D. The CDR3 has 12 residues. Looked up from germline, CDR1 is MNHNS and CDR2 is SASEGT. V shed 2 bases and J shed 7 bases, with 6 bases lying between them. This CDR3 is CASSEFGQPQHF. CDR3 sequence (DNA): TGTGCCAGCAGTGAATTTGGCCAGCCCCAGCATTTT.

The chain joins TRBV4-1 to TRBJ1-1; D remains unclear. The germline CDR1 and CDR2 sequences are MGHRA and YSYEKL. This CDR3 contains 16 residues. V was shortened by 6 bases and J by 0 bases, with 17 bases between the two germline ends. The CDR3, as DNA: TGCGCCAGCAGAAATCCTTTAGATAGCCTGAACACTGAAGCTTTCTTT. Its protein is CASRNPLDSLNTEAFF.

The J gene is TRBJ1-1, the V gene TRBV5-1, with D possibly being TRBD1 (5 bases). Deletions cut 1 base from V and 1 base from J, with 8 bases between. The CDR3 sequence is 14 residues long. CDR1 and CDR2 from the germline V gene are SGHRS and YFSETQ. The CDR3 region is CASSLLGGNTEAFF. CDR3 coding DNA: TGCGCCAGCAGCTTGCTGGGGGGGAACACTGAAGCTTTCTTT. Complete variable domain (other parts from reference TRBV5-1 and TRBJ1-1): KAGVTQTPRYLIKTRGQQVTLSCSPISGHRSVSWYQQTPGQGLQFLFEYFSETQRNKGNFPGRFSGRQFSNSRSEMNVSTLELGDSALYLCASSLLGGNTEAFFGQGTRLTVV.

This chain links TRBV30 with TRBJ2-7, with D possibly TRBD2 on 5 matching bases. V was cut by 1 base and J by 5 bases, with 9 bases left in between. CDR3 length: 12 residues. The V gene's germline CDR1 is GTSNPN and CDR2 SVGIG (reference sequence). The CDR3 bases are TGTGCCTGGAGTGCTTTGGGAGACGAGCAGTACTTC. Amino acids: CAWSALGDEQYF.